The 2 T cell receptor beta chains presented below share a single source sample, sequenced in a study of OX40 agonist ivuxolimab in advanced cancers. Preparation of the library involved the immunoSEQ multiplex PCR assay. In TCRdb, the immuneACCESS table is reduced to in-frame sequences with V and J assigned. These tables do not hold every clone; where another copy was compared, an unresolved V gene accounts for under half, and the others remain unexplained. In all, the sample holds about 24,000 clones, and 75% to 90% of those were seen once. The ten top clones hold 8.5% to 10% of the sample. The sample here was CD4+ or CD8+ T cells sorted from blood, taken in a trial of the OX40 agonist ivuxolimab. These receptors were obtained from an adult with an advanced solid tumor such as melanoma, head and neck, liver or kidney cancer.

This chain uses TRBV4-1 with TRBJ2-2, with D tentatively TRBD1 (7 bases). Looked up from germline, CDR1 is MGHRA and CDR2 is YSYEKL. The CDR3 has 15 amino acids. Trimming removed 3 bases from V and 4 bases from J, with 12 bases in between. CDR3 protein: CASSQGGQITGELFF. For the CDR3, the DNA is TGCGCCAGCAGCCAGGGGGGACAGATCACCGGGGAGCTGTTTTTT.

This sequence joins TRBV7-2 and TRBJ2-1, with 15 bases aligning to TRBD2. The CDR3 totals 16 residues. Per the germline V gene, CDR1 is SGHTA and CDR2 is FQGNSA. The V and J ends lost 5 bases and 12 bases, in that order; junction bases with no gene match: 11. The CDR3 is CASSPRVGLAGGWQFF. The CDR3 bases are TGTGCCAGCAGCCCTCGGGTGGGACTAGCGGGAGGATGGCAGTTCTTC.